This T cell receptor beta chain came from a study of shared clonotypes between healthy human individuals. To note about this clone: As yet, its antigen is unknown.

At deep level, the assay was performed. In the original analysis: Owing to the provision of junction-only sequences devoid of quality scores by immunoSEQ, filtering differed. TCRdb's copy holds only in-frame clones and misses some; the assay was immunoSEQ multiplex PCR. The V and J calls and clone size are taken from that table; D and trimming were inferred from the DNA. The repertoire holds roughly 1,000,000 clones, with about 80% as singletons. General observations from the study: Rarefaction showed that sequencing of sorted subsets was incomplete (despite large depth). The expectation was that sequencing depth would affect clonotype sharing among donors.

Looked up from germline, CDR1 is SGHTA and CDR2 is FQGTGA. The V gene lost 5 bases and the J gene lost 5 bases, with 13 bases spanning the gap. This CDR3 comprises 14 residues. This rearrangement joins TRBV7-3 to TRBJ2-1; D is undetermined. The sequenced sample consisted of memory CD4+ T cells from PBMCs. Subset noted: CD45RA-negative fraction. The origin of this receptor is a man younger than 35 in good health. Some clones in this sample may be carry-over from other donors' samples. The CDR3, as DNA: TGTGCCAGCAGCCCCACCGGGCCGAACAATGAGCAGTTCTTC. Protein sequence: CASSPTGPNNEQFF.